Listed here are 13 T cell receptor beta chains from one sample, sequenced in a study of CD8 T cells in ankylosing spondylitis. TCRdb reanalysed the 5' RACE reads using MiXCR and keeps one entry per CDR3 protein. The sample holds some 270,000 distinct CDR3 sequences, under 35% seen once. Sequences were obtained from blood, either unsorted or a sorted T cell fraction (not recorded which). The receptors originated from a male donor with ankylosing spondylitis or in good health (not recorded which).

This clonotype was seen only a few times. This chain joins TRBV25-1 and TRBJ2-7, with D unclear. From germline, CDR1 is MGHDK and CDR2 SYGVNS. There are 13 residues in the CDR3. With 2 bases removed from V and 0 bases from J, the gap between germline ends came to 5 bases. For the CDR3, the DNA is TGTGCCAGCAGTGAACTGGCCTCCTACGAGCAGTACTTC. Translating gives CASSELASYEQYF.

This chain joins TRBV3-1 and TRBJ2-5; D may match TRBD1 or TRBD2 (5 bases each). Per the germline V gene, CDR1 is LGHDT and CDR2 is YNNKEL (reference sequence). Trimming cost V 5 bases and J 5 bases, with 15 bases left between them. There are 14 residues in the CDR3. CDR3 amino acids: CASSDGAGRETQYF. The CDR3 bases are TGTGCCAGCAGCGATGGGGCGGGCAGGGAGACCCAGTACTTC.

This chain links TRBV6-5 with TRBJ1-6; 10 bases fit TRBD1. V lost 0 bases, J lost 2 bases, and 7 bases stayed unmatched. The germline gives CDR1 MNHEY, CDR2 SVGAGI. CDR3 length: 19 residues. This CDR3 reads CASSYSGQGLGAYNSPLHF. In DNA form, the CDR3 reads TGTGCCAGCAGTTACTCGGGACAGGGGCTAGGCGCCTATAATTCACCCCTCCACTTT.

A few counts support this clonotype. The rearrangement links TRBV20-1 to TRBJ2-1, with unresolved D. CDR3 size: 12 residues. Germline V gene sequence: CDR1 DFQATT, CDR2 SNEGSKA (reference sequence). The V end lost 8 bases, the J end lost 4 bases, and 12 bases lay between the germline ends. CDR3 coding DNA: TGCAGTAACCGGGCGGATTACAATGAGCAGTTCTTC. This gives the protein CSNRADYNEQFF.

The chain carries TRBV5-1 and TRBJ2-7; D uncertain. The V end lost 4 bases, the J end lost 3 bases, and 14 bases lay between the germline ends. The CDR3 length is 14 residues. Germline-derived CDR1 and CDR2 are SGHRS and YFSETQ. CDR3 in amino acids: CASSLESGYYEQYF. The CDR3 DNA reads TGCGCCAGCAGCCTTGAGTCCGGGTACTACGAGCAGTACTTC.

V is TRBV29-1 and J is TRBJ2-3; maybe TRBD2 (7 bases). This CDR3 has 13 residues. V lost 5 bases to trimming and J lost 1 base, with 10 bases between them. Germline loops: CDR1 SQVTM, CDR2 ANQGSEA. The CDR3 region is CSVSGGRTDTQYF. CDR3 in DNA: TGCAGCGTTTCGGGGGGCCGCACAGATACGCAGTATTTT.

This clonotype was recorded a few times. The chain links TRBV5-5 to TRBJ2-7; 8 bases map to TRBD2. Trimming took 6 bases from V and 1 from J; bases not matched to a gene: 18. In germline, CDR1 is SGHKS, CDR2 YYEKEE (reference sequence). There are 18 residues in the CDR3. This CDR3 reads CASNPIFTERGPSYEQYF. In DNA, the CDR3 is TGTGCCAGCAATCCCATCTTCACCGAGCGGGGGCCATCCTACGAGCAGTACTTC.

This clonotype has more than one count but fewer than ten. CDR3 nucleotide sequence: TGTGCCAGCAGTTCCGTCGGGAAGAATGAGCAGTTCTTC. It is translated as CASSSVGKNEQFF. V usage is TRBV28 and J usage is TRBJ2-1, with D tentatively TRBD2 (5 bases). V gave up 4 bases and J gave up 7 bases, with 11 bases separating them. The germline gives CDR1 MDHEN, CDR2 SYDVKM. This CDR3 region has 13 residues.

This clonotype was picked up a small number of times. J is TRBJ2-3 and V is TRBV9; D perhaps matches TRBD2 (6 bases). Trimming stripped 3 bases from V and 2 bases from J, with 13 bases between. The CDR3 consists of 15 residues. The germline V gene has CDR1 SGDLS and CDR2 YYNGEE. The CDR3 reads CASSGRGTVTDTQYF. Written as DNA, the CDR3 is TGTGCCAGCAGCGGGCGGGGTACCGTCACAGATACGCAGTATTTT. Looking up the rest from reference TRBV9 and TRBJ2-3 gives the full variable domain: DSGVTQTPKHLITATGQRVTLRCSPRSGDLSVYWYQQSLDQGLQFLIQYYNGEERAKGNILERFSAQQFPDLHSELNLSSLELGDSALYFCASSGRGTVTDTQYFGPGTRLTVL.

The gene calls are TRBV7-8 and TRBJ2-5, with D perhaps assigned TRBD1 or TRBD2 (6 bases each). The CDR3 is 13 amino acids. Trimming stripped 6 bases from V and 5 bases from J, with 13 bases between. Germline assignment: CDR1 SGHVS and CDR2 FQNEAQ. The chain's CDR3 is CASSRGVTETQYF. The CDR3 DNA reads as TGTGCCAGCAGTAGGGGGGTGACGGAGACCCAGTACTTC.

The V and J genes are TRBV7-8 and TRBJ2-1; TRBD2 is a possible D gene (6 bases). This CDR3 spans 15 amino acids. Germline loops: CDR1 SGHVS, CDR2 FQNEAQ. V was cut by 5 bases and J by 1 base, with 12 bases left in between. The CDR3 sequence is CASSHGGFSYNEQFF. CDR3 bases: TGTGCCAGCAGCCACGGGGGATTTTCCTACAATGAGCAGTTCTTC.

The chain has TRBV12-3 or TRBV12-4 and TRBJ1-3; D not resolved. This CDR3 comprises 13 residues. V gave up 5 bases and J gave up 3 bases, with 8 bases separating them. The CDR3 spells CASSISGGNTIYF. CDR3 sequence (DNA): TGTGCCAGCAGTATTAGCGGTGGAAACACCATATATTTT.

Only a few counts were recorded for this clonotype. This sequence joins TRBV20-1 and TRBJ1-5; 7 bases are shared with TRBD1. Germline-derived CDR1 and CDR2 are DFQATT and SNEGSKA (reference sequence). The CDR3 covers 12 residues. The junction had 6 bases not matched to a gene; V was cut back by 5 bases and J by 8 bases. The CDR3 loop is CSAGRQGEPQHF. The DNA for the CDR3 is TGCAGTGCTGGACGACAGGGTGAGCCCCAGCATTTT.